The 25 T cell receptor beta chains below all came from one sample that was sequenced in a study of CD8+ T cells in alopecia areata. Treatment reported: oral pan-JAK inhibitor, 5-10 mg twice daily. Once RNA had been extracted, it was reverse transcribed into cDNA to act as the sequencing template. Clones were sequenced by immunoSEQ multiplex PCR, and TCRdb holds only the in-frame ones, with some missing. The sample has about 140,000 clones; 86% are singletons. This material consisted of CD8+ T cells sorted from blood, taken at week 4, from a patient treated with tofacitinib. Source of these receptors: a human donor with alopecia areata.

This clone was seen only a few times. This sequence joins TRBV18 and TRBJ1-1, with no clear D. CDR1 is KGHSH and CDR2 is LQKENI in the germline V gene. The CDR3 contains 14 residues. The V gene lost 5 bases and the J gene lost 2 bases, with 12 bases spanning the gap. The CDR3 DNA reads as TGTGCCAGCTCATATCCGACACTTAACACTGAAGCTTTCTTT. Amino acid sequence: CASSYPTLNTEAFF.

The genes are TRBV11-2 and TRBJ2-7; 11 bases agree with TRBD2. J gave up 2 bases and V 5 bases, and 5 bases lay outside the gene matches. The CDR3 is 15 amino acids. Germline CDR1 is SGHAT and CDR2 is FQNNGV. The CDR3 here is CASSPVAGGPYEQYF. In nucleotides, the CDR3 is TGTGCCAGCAGCCCCGTAGCGGGAGGGCCCTACGAGCAGTACTTC.

The chain employs TRBV27 and TRBJ2-7, with D possibly TRBD2 on 6 matching bases. The CDR3 contains 16 residues. V shed 6 bases and J shed 1 base, with 19 bases lying between them. The germline V gene encodes CDR1 MNHEY and CDR2 SMNVEV (reference sequence). DNA of the CDR3: TGTGCCAGCAGCGGGACTGAGTGGGGGAAATCCTACGAGCAGTACTTC. Protein sequence: CASSGTEWGKSYEQYF.

This clone was seen a single time. This rearrangement joins TRBV9 to TRBJ2-7; the D call may be TRBD1 or TRBD2 (5 bases each). Between the trimmed V and J ends, which lost 4 bases and 5 bases, there was a span of 16 bases. Germline assignment: CDR1 SGDLS and CDR2 YYNGEE. There are 14 residues in the CDR3. The DNA for the CDR3 is TGTGCCAGCAGCCCCTCCGGGACCCTCAACGAGCAGTACTTC. The encoded protein is CASSPSGTLNEQYF.

The chain carries TRBV4-1 and TRBJ2-7; 10 bases align to TRBD2. The CDR3 covers 16 residues. CDR1 MGHRA and CDR2 YSYEKL come from the germline V gene. V gave up 1 base and J gave up 3 bases; unmatched junction bases: 6. The CDR3 DNA reads as TGCGCCAGCAGCCAAGTGGCTAGCGGGAGTAACTACGAGCAGTACTTC. This codes for CASSQVASGSNYEQYF.

This sequence joins TRBV7-9 and TRBJ2-5; possible D gene TRBD1, 6 bases. Trimming left V 0 bases short and J 2 bases short, with 10 bases between. Germline CDR1 SEHNR, CDR2 FQNEAQ (reference sequence). The CDR3 is 15 amino acids. CDR3 amino acids: CASSLAQGSQETQYF. CDR3 bases: TGTGCCAGCAGCTTAGCGCAGGGGAGTCAAGAGACCCAGTACTTC.

CDR3 coding DNA: TGCGCCAGCAGCCCCCGGACTAGCGGGAGCTTTGAGACCCAGTACTTC. Its translation is CASSPRTSGSFETQYF. The gene calls are TRBV5-1 and TRBJ2-5; 13 bases fit TRBD2. V lost 4 bases to trimming and J lost 5 bases; unmatched junction nucleotides: 8. CDR1 and CDR2 from the germline V gene are SGHRS and YFSETQ. The CDR3 has 16 residues.

V is TRBV9 and J is TRBJ1-3; 8 bases fit TRBD1. The V segment lost 3 bases and the J segment 0 bases; nucleotides outside the gene matches: 8. This CDR3 has 17 amino acids. Germline V lookup: CDR1 SGDLS, CDR2 YYNGEE. This CDR3 is CASSARTGINSGNTIYF. The DNA for the CDR3 is TGTGCCAGCAGCGCCCGGACAGGGATTAACTCTGGAAACACCATATATTTT. The full variable domain, rest sourced from reference TRBV9 and TRBJ1-3, is DSGVTQTPKHLITATGQRVTLRCSPRSGDLSVYWYQQSLDQGLQFLIQYYNGEERAKGNILERFSAQQFPDLHSELNLSSLELGDSALYFCASSARTGINSGNTIYFGEGSWLTVV.

This rearrangement joins TRBV4-1 to TRBJ2-7; TRBD2 might be the D (6 bases). The CDR3 covers 15 residues. CDR1 MGHRA and CDR2 YSYEKL come from the germline V gene. V was cut by 2 bases and J by 2 bases, with 13 bases left in between. This CDR3 is CASSQTQTRTYEQYF. As DNA, the CDR3 is TGCGCCAGCAGCCAAACCCAGACTAGAACCTACGAGCAGTACTTC.

The chain is built from TRBV27 and TRBJ2-3; TRBD1 might be the D (5 bases). There are 12 residues in the CDR3. Germline assignment: CDR1 MNHEY and CDR2 SMNVEV (reference sequence). The germline V and J ends were trimmed by 5 bases and 8 bases, with 11 bases remaining between them. The CDR3 here is CASSPAGFTQYF. The CDR3 DNA reads TGTGCCAGCAGTCCAGCAGGGTTTACGCAGTATTTT.

The gene calls are TRBV27 and TRBJ2-7; no firm D call. Trimming pared 3 bases from V and 5 bases from J, leaving 11 bases between. CDR1 is MNHEY and CDR2 is SMNVEV in the germline V gene (reference sequence). The CDR3 is 13 amino acids. Here the CDR3 reads CASSFGDWDEQYF. The CDR3, as DNA: TGTGCCAGCAGTTTTGGAGACTGGGACGAGCAGTACTTC.

The chain has TRBV9 and TRBJ2-3; no clear D. Germline assignment: CDR1 SGDLS and CDR2 YYNGEE. The CDR3 is 13 residues long. The V and J ends lost 0 bases and 4 bases respectively, with 6 bases between them. The CDR3 sequence is CASSVALSDTQYF. The DNA for the CDR3 is TGTGCCAGCAGCGTAGCTCTGTCAGATACGCAGTATTTT.

This clone was observed a handful of times. The V gene is TRBV4-1, the J gene TRBJ2-7; D may be TRBD2 (6 bases). Germline lookup yields CDR1 MGHRA and CDR2 YSYEKL. The CDR3 covers 14 residues. V was clipped by 2 bases and J by 0 bases, with 8 bases between them. CDR3 sequence (DNA): TGCGCCAGCAGCCAATCTAGCGACTCCTACGAGCAGTACTTC. Protein sequence: CASSQSSDSYEQYF.

Only one count was recorded for this clone. This sequence joins TRBV9 and TRBJ2-1; perhaps D is TRBD1 or TRBD2 (6 bases each). From germline, CDR1 is SGDLS and CDR2 YYNGEE. The CDR3 contains 16 residues. V lost 0 bases and J 9 bases, leaving 19 bases between the germline ends. CDR3 sequence reads: CASSVGEVRGASEQFF. The CDR3, as DNA: TGTGCCAGCAGCGTAGGGGAGGTGAGGGGGGCGAGTGAGCAGTTCTTC.

The chain uses TRBV5-5 and TRBJ2-7; 8 bases match TRBD2. Unmatched junction bases numbered 5, after V lost 3 bases and J lost 0 bases. This CDR3 region has 15 residues. Germline CDR1 SGHKS, CDR2 YYEKEE (reference sequence). The CDR3 protein is CASSSRGGSSYEQYF. CDR3 DNA sequence: TGTGCCAGCAGCTCCCGGGGGGGGAGCTCCTACGAGCAGTACTTC. Drawing the rest from reference TRBV5-5 and TRBJ2-7, the complete variable domain is DAGVTQSPTHLIKTRGQQVTLRCSPISGHKSVSWYQQVLGQGPQFIFQYYEKEERGRGNFPDRFSARQFPNYSSELNVNALLLGDSALYLCASSSRGGSSYEQYFGPGTRLTVT.

The rearrangement links TRBV5-5 to TRBJ1-2; a possible D gene is TRBD1 (6 bases). V gave up 1 base and J gave up 3 bases, with 10 bases separating them. The germline V gene has CDR1 SGHKS and CDR2 YYEKEE (reference sequence). The CDR3 loop spans 14 amino acids. In DNA, the CDR3 is TGTGCCAGCAGCTTGTTACAGGGAGACTATGGCTACACCTTC. It translates to CASSLLQGDYGYTF.

The chain has TRBV5-4 and TRBJ2-5; D not certain. The V end was cut by 2 bases, the J end by 5 bases, with 10 bases between. This CDR3 is built from 13 residues. Germline V gene sequence: CDR1 SGHNT, CDR2 YYREEE (reference sequence). The CDR3 DNA sequence: TGTGCCAGCAGCTTATCGGGTTGGGAGACCCAGTACTTC. Encoded protein: CASSLSGWETQYF.

The genes are TRBV29-1 and TRBJ1-2; D unresolved. Trimming pared 5 bases from V and 0 bases from J, leaving 10 bases between. Germline V gene data show CDR1 as SQVTM and CDR2 as ANQGSEA. CDR3 length equals 13 residues. For the CDR3, the DNA is TGCAGCGTTTTCGGCGGCTCTAACTATGGCTACACCTTC. It translates to CSVFGGSNYGYTF.

This rearrangement joins TRBV6-6 to TRBJ1-5; D not certain. Germline-derived CDR1 and CDR2 are MNHNY and SVGAGI (reference sequence). The CDR3 is 12 amino acids. Trimming took 2 bases from V and 7 from J, leaving 6 bases between them. CDR3: CASSYPGQPQHF. CDR3 bases: TGTGCCAGCAGTTACCCGGGCCAGCCCCAGCATTTT.

The rearrangement uses TRBV7-9 and TRBJ1-5; 7 bases are shared with TRBD1. The CDR3 totals 14 residues. In germline, CDR1 is SEHNR, CDR2 FQNEAQ (reference sequence). The V gene end was trimmed by 1 base and the J gene end by 5 bases; junction bases not matched to a gene: 2. The CDR3 loop is CASSLDTGDQPQHF. The CDR3 nucleotides read TGTGCCAGCAGCTTAGATACAGGGGATCAGCCCCAGCATTTT.

This clone appeared a single time. The chain carries TRBV29-1 and TRBJ1-1; TRBD1 matches 11 bases. V shed 6 bases, J shed 4 bases, and the junction held 7 bases outside the gene matches. The CDR3 length is 14 residues. Germline assignment: CDR1 SQVTM and CDR2 ANQGSEA. The CDR3 DNA reads TGCAGCGTAGACCCCGGGACAGGGGGCACTGAAGCTTTCTTT. It translates to CSVDPGTGGTEAFF. The full variable domain, rest sourced from reference TRBV29-1 and TRBJ1-1, is SAVISQKPSRDICQRGTSLTIQCQVDSQVTMMFWYRQQPGQSLTLIATANQGSEATYESGFVIDKFPISRPNLTFSTLTVSNMSPEDSSIYLCSVDPGTGGTEAFFGQGTRLTVV.

The genes are TRBV27 and TRBJ1-1; tentative D call: TRBD1 (5 bases). Germline V gives CDR1 MNHEY, CDR2 SMNVEV (reference sequence). V was clipped by 2 bases and J by 6 bases, with 13 bases between them. This CDR3 is 14 amino acids long. CDR3 sequence reads: CASSLGGTEAEAFF. The DNA of the CDR3 is TGTGCCAGCAGTTTAGGGGGAACTGAAGCTGAAGCTTTCTTT.

V gene TRBV6-5 combines with J gene TRBJ1-2, with 8 bases aligning to TRBD1. Trimming removed 7 bases from V and 4 bases from J; junction bases left unmatched: 11. The CDR3 is 15 residues long. Looked up from germline, CDR1 is MNHEY and CDR2 is SVGAGI. In nucleotides, the CDR3 is TGTGCCAGCAAGGAAACCGGGACAGGCTCCTATGGCTACACCTTC. Encoded protein: CASKETGTGSYGYTF.

The chain carries TRBV2 and TRBJ2-7, with D uncertain. Germline values: CDR1 SNHLY, CDR2 FYNNEI. V gave up 1 base and J gave up 3 bases, with 7 bases separating them. This CDR3 is 13 amino acids long. CDR3 region: CASSEGYLYEQYF. The CDR3 region has the DNA TGTGCCAGCAGTGAAGGTTACCTCTACGAGCAGTACTTC.

The chain combines TRBV30 with TRBJ2-7; 9 nucleotides line up with TRBD1. Germline V gives CDR1 GTSNPN, CDR2 SVGIG (reference sequence). This CDR3 has 14 residues. V lost 2 bases to trimming and J lost 4 bases; unmatched junction nucleotides: 6. CDR3 nucleotide sequence: TGTGCCTGGAGTCCGGGACAGGGACTATACGAGCAGTACTTC. It encodes CAWSPGQGLYEQYF.